Listed here are 28 T cell receptor beta chains from one sample, sequenced in a study of CD8 T cells in ankylosing spondylitis. Each CDR3 protein is one row after TCRdb ran MiXCR on the 5' RACE reads. The repertoire holds 200,000 to 300,000 distinct CDR3 sequences, with 20% to 30% as singletons. The sequencing input was blood, either unsorted or a sorted T cell fraction (not recorded which). These receptors all stem from a male donor with ankylosing spondylitis or in good health (not recorded which).

This clonotype was found many times. The CDR3 reads CSATRDRASNEQFF. CDR3 sequence (DNA): TGCAGTGCTACGAGGGACAGGGCGTCGAATGAGCAGTTCTTC. The J gene is TRBJ2-1, the V gene TRBV20-1, with 9 bases lining up with TRBD1. The germline CDR1 and CDR2 sequences are DFQATT and SNEGSKA (reference sequence). Losses at the gene ends were 4 bases for V and 7 bases for J; bases not matched to a gene: 8. CDR3 length equals 14 residues.

V is TRBV28 and J is TRBJ2-3; D is ambiguous. CDR1 is MDHEN, CDR2 SYDVKM, per germline. Trimming stripped 5 bases from V and 5 bases from J, with 17 bases between. The CDR3 sequence is 15 residues long. The CDR3 coding sequence is TGTGCCAGCAGTCCCTCGGATGGCCGCCGAGATACGCAGTATTTT. This gives the protein CASSPSDGRRDTQYF.

This clonotype has ten or more counts. This chain joins TRBV20-1 and TRBJ2-5, with 7 bases that match TRBD2. The V and J ends lost 5 bases and 2 bases, in that order; junction bases with no gene match: 5. Germline CDR1 and CDR2: DFQATT and SNEGSKA (reference sequence). This CDR3 has 13 residues. CDR3 DNA sequence: TGCAGTGCTGGGGGAGGGCTACAAGAGACCCAGTACTTC. Its translation: CSAGGGLQETQYF.

This clonotype was seen ten or more times. V gene TRBV29-1 combines with J gene TRBJ2-1; 8 bases fit TRBD1. Germline V gives CDR1 SQVTM, CDR2 ANQGSEA. J was trimmed by 2 bases and V by 6 bases; bases with no gene match: 0. The CDR3 sequence is 12 residues long. The DNA for the CDR3 is TGCAGCGTGACAGGGGCCTACAATGAGCAGTTCTTC. It translates to CSVTGAYNEQFF.

The chain links TRBV3-1 to TRBJ2-1, with D unclear. Trimming pared 4 bases from V and 6 bases from J, leaving 16 bases between. This CDR3 is 15 amino acids long. Germline assignment: CDR1 LGHDT and CDR2 YNNKEL (reference sequence). Written as DNA, the CDR3 is TGTGCCAGCAGCCCCGGAGATTGGTCTTTCAATGAGCAGTTCTTC. Translating gives CASSPGDWSFNEQFF.

This clonotype was recorded a few times. This rearrangement joins TRBV10-3 to TRBJ1-1; D is undetermined. Germline assignment: CDR1 ENHRY and CDR2 SYGVKD. The CDR3 spans 13 residues. V gave up 0 bases and J gave up 4 bases, with 6 bases separating them. CDR3 amino acids: CAISESGTTEAFF. CDR3 DNA sequence: TGTGCCATCAGTGAGTCTGGCACCACTGAAGCTTTCTTT.

This clonotype was seen many times. The chain is built from TRBV6-2 or TRBV6-3 and TRBJ2-5; 8 bases match TRBD2. CDR1 and CDR2 from the germline V gene are MNHEY and SVGEGT. V dropped 6 bases and J dropped 5; count of bases not matched to a gene: 11. The CDR3 covers 15 residues. The CDR3 loop is CASSYGVTGGETQYF. CDR3 nucleotide sequence: TGTGCCAGCAGCTACGGGGTCACGGGAGGGGAGACCCAGTACTTC.

This clonotype was seen at least ten times. This sequence joins TRBV12-3 or TRBV12-4 and TRBJ2-1; TRBD2 matches at 7 bases. The CDR3 runs 15 residues. V shed 2 bases and J 4 bases; nucleotides not matched to a gene: 5. CDR3 residues: CASSLRASGYNEQFF. For the CDR3, the DNA is TGTGCCAGCAGTTTAAGGGCTAGCGGTTACAATGAGCAGTTCTTC.

The chain carries TRBV20-1 and TRBJ2-5; D may be TRBD1 (5 bases). Germline-derived CDR1 and CDR2 are DFQATT and SNEGSKA (reference sequence). Between the trimmed V and J ends, which lost 3 bases and 5 bases, there was a span of 16 bases. This CDR3 spans 14 amino acids. The CDR3 reads CSARGQRQRETQYF. The CDR3 coding sequence is TGCAGTGCTAGGGGGCAGAGACAGAGGGAGACCCAGTACTTC.

This clonotype was found once. The chain has TRBV3-1 and TRBJ2-1, with TRBD1 matching 9 bases. The CDR3 is 16 amino acids. V shed 3 bases, J shed 5 bases, and the junction held 8 bases outside the gene matches. Germline CDR1 is LGHDT and CDR2 is YNNKEL (reference sequence). CDR3 region: CASSQAGTGLNNEQFF. In DNA, the CDR3 is TGTGCCAGCAGCCAGGCCGGGACAGGGCTTAACAATGAGCAGTTCTTC.

The chain carries TRBV12-3 or TRBV12-4 and TRBJ1-1; a weak D match, TRBD1 (5 bases). Trimming removed 5 bases at V and 1 base at J, with 11 bases between. This CDR3 is 14 amino acids long. Written as DNA, the CDR3 is TGTGCCAGCAGTCCGGGGGACCAGAACACTGAAGCTTTCTTT. Protein sequence: CASSPGDQNTEAFF.

V gene TRBV7-2 combines with J gene TRBJ1-4; D might be TRBD1 (5 bases). CDR1 is SGHTA, CDR2 FQGNSA, per germline. The CDR3 totals 13 residues. Trimming cost V 6 bases and J 3 bases, with 8 bases left between them. For the CDR3, the DNA is TGTGCCAGCAGTCAGACAGCTAATGAAAAACTGTTTTTT. It is translated as CASSQTANEKLFF.

The chain links TRBV12-3 or TRBV12-4 to TRBJ2-1; 10 nucleotides line up with TRBD2. The CDR3 loop spans 17 amino acids. After removal of 4 bases from V and 7 bases from J, the junction contained 13 bases not matched to a gene. The CDR3 region has the DNA TGTGCCAGCAGTTCCCTTTGGGGTAGCGGGGGGCCGAATGAGCAGTTCTTC. Translated: CASSSLWGSGGPNEQFF.

CDR3 in amino acids: CSADRGVHEQYF. CDR3 in DNA: TGCAGTGCCGACAGGGGAGTTCACGAGCAGTACTTC. The chain uses TRBV20-1 and TRBJ2-7, with 8 nucleotides matching TRBD1. Germline CDR1 and CDR2: DFQATT and SNEGSKA (reference sequence). With 6 bases clipped from V and 5 bases from J, the junction kept 6 bases outside the gene matches. CDR3 length equals 12 residues.

This clonotype was seen at least ten times. The gene calls are TRBV6-1 and TRBJ1-2; no reliable D call. Germline V gives CDR1 MNHNS, CDR2 SASEGT. CDR3 size: 14 residues. V lost 7 bases and J lost 4, with 16 bases in between. The DNA of the CDR3 is TGTGCCAGCAATCGGACGGGCGCGGGCTATGGCTACACCTTC. This sequence encodes CASNRTGAGYGYTF.

The chain is built from TRBV20-1 and TRBJ1-6; D might be TRBD1 (5 bases). Trimming shortened V by 2 bases and J by 12 bases, and 17 bases separated the two germline ends. CDR3 length: 14 amino acids. The germline CDR1 and CDR2 sequences are DFQATT and SNEGSKA (reference sequence). CDR3 amino acids: CSARKLGTDEPLHF. CDR3 DNA sequence: TGCAGTGCTAGAAAACTTGGGACCGATGAACCCCTCCACTTT.

The V call is TRBV20-1, the J call TRBJ2-7; D ambiguous. The CDR3 consists of 16 residues. Germline V gene sequence: CDR1 DFQATT, CDR2 SNEGSKA (reference sequence). Trimming shortened V by 0 bases and J by 0 bases, and 15 bases separated the two germline ends. The CDR3 nucleotides are TGCAGTGCTAGAGATAGAAGACTCGTAGGCTCCTACGAGCAGTACTTC. It is translated as CSARDRRLVGSYEQYF.

There are many counts of this clonotype. The J gene is TRBJ2-7, the V gene TRBV20-1; the D is unclear. Germline CDR1 reads DFQATT; CDR2 reads SNEGSKA (reference sequence). V was shortened by 0 bases and J by 6 bases, with 6 bases between the two germline ends. The CDR3 is 11 amino acids. The CDR3: CSARDPVEQYF. The CDR3 nucleotides are TGCAGTGCTAGAGATCCGGTCGAGCAGTACTTC.

This clonotype was counted between two and nine times. V is TRBV6-5 and J is TRBJ2-7, with TRBD1 matching over 8 bases. Germline CDR1 and CDR2: MNHEY and SVGAGI. The CDR3 consists of 13 residues. V dropped 0 bases and J dropped 6; count of bases not matched to a gene: 1. The CDR3 protein is CASSYSTGGEQYF. DNA of the CDR3: TGTGCCAGCAGTTACTCTACAGGGGGCGAGCAGTACTTC.

This clonotype was detected only a few times. The CDR3 spells CSARSGDLTDTQYF. The CDR3, as DNA: TGCAGTGCTAGAAGTGGGGACCTCACAGATACGCAGTATTTT. The rearrangement links TRBV20-1 to TRBJ2-3; D possibly uses TRBD1 or TRBD2 (5 bases each). Trimming cost V 2 bases and J 2 bases, with 11 bases left between them. CDR1 and CDR2 (germline): DFQATT, SNEGSKA (reference sequence). CDR3 length: 14 amino acids.

A few counts support this clonotype. The rearrangement links TRBV12-3 or TRBV12-4 to TRBJ2-1; D is tentatively TRBD1 or TRBD2 (6 bases each). V lost 3 bases and J 8 bases, leaving 14 bases between the germline ends. There are 14 residues in the CDR3. CDR3 sequence: CASSFVGGEDEQFF. The CDR3 bases are TGTGCCAGCAGTTTTGTGGGGGGCGAGGATGAGCAGTTCTTC.

V is TRBV29-1 and J is TRBJ2-3, with 8 bases fitting TRBD1. V was clipped by 6 bases and J by 2 bases; unmatched bases: 7. CDR1 and CDR2 (germline): SQVTM, ANQGSEA. The CDR3 loop spans 14 amino acids. This CDR3 is CSVSRTGTTDTQYF. The CDR3, as DNA: TGCAGCGTCTCTAGGACAGGGACCACAGATACGCAGTATTTT.

This clonotype occurred many times. The J gene is TRBJ2-1, the V gene TRBV20-1; a weak D match, TRBD1 (5 bases). V was trimmed by 5 bases and J by 6 bases, leaving 17 bases between them. This CDR3 spans 14 amino acids. CDR1 is DFQATT, CDR2 SNEGSKA, per germline (reference sequence). The DNA for the CDR3 is TGCAGTGCTCAGAAGCAGGGAAGGTTCAATGAGCAGTTCTTC. Residues: CSAQKQGRFNEQFF.

This clonotype has ten or more counts. This chain links TRBV12-3 or TRBV12-4 with TRBJ2-5, with TRBD2 identical over 7 bases. The CDR3 contains 17 residues. V was clipped by 6 bases and J by 3 bases; unmatched bases: 16. Written as DNA, the CDR3 is TGTGCCAGCAGCGGGGGACTACCAAAATGGTTTGAAGAGACCCAGTACTTC. This gives the protein CASSGGLPKWFEETQYF.

The chain has TRBV12-3 or TRBV12-4 and TRBJ2-3, with D hard to call. Trimming stripped 8 bases from V and 4 bases from J, with 19 bases between. The CDR3 length is 15 residues. This chain's CDR3 is CASGLNGLAADTQYF. In DNA, the CDR3 is TGTGCCAGCGGCCTAAACGGCTTGGCGGCAGATACGCAGTATTTT.

V gene TRBV20-1 combines with J gene TRBJ2-3; D remains unclear. Germline assignment: CDR1 DFQATT and CDR2 SNEGSKA (reference sequence). The length of the CDR3 is 15 residues. V was trimmed by 0 bases and J by 2 bases, leaving 12 bases between them. The chain's CDR3 is CSARDFRQNTDTQYF. CDR3 coding DNA: TGCAGTGCTAGAGATTTTCGGCAGAACACAGATACGCAGTATTTT.

The V gene is TRBV4-2, the J gene TRBJ2-5, with TRBD2 matching over 8 bases. J gave up 1 base and V 4 bases, and 5 bases lay outside the gene matches. Germline CDR1 reads LGHNA; CDR2 reads YNFKEQ. CDR3 length equals 15 residues. The DNA of the CDR3 is TGTGCCAGCAGCCGAACCCTAGCGGGCCAAGAGACCCAGTACTTC. Residues: CASSRTLAGQETQYF.

CDR3: CSARDLRGSTDTQYF. The CDR3, as DNA: TGCAGTGCTAGAGATCTTCGCGGGAGCACAGATACGCAGTATTTT. This chain uses TRBV20-1 with TRBJ2-3; D might be TRBD2 (5 bases). Germline V lookup: CDR1 DFQATT, CDR2 SNEGSKA (reference sequence). CDR3 length: 15 residues. V was clipped by 0 bases and J by 0 bases, with 10 bases between them.